Following are 11 T cell receptor beta chains from one sample sequenced in a study of shared clonotypes between healthy human individuals. CD45RO-negative, CCR7-positively selected cells formed the naive CD8 fraction, excluding terminally differentiated effector memory CD45RA+ cells. TCRdb's table, derived via immunoSEQ multiplex PCR, lists solely in-frame clones and lacks some. The sample lists around 600,000 clones; approximately 95% were seen once. Specimen: naive CD8+ T cells sorted from blood. All receptors derive from a woman aged 25 to 39 in good health.

This clone was seen only once. The rearrangement links TRBV4-1 to TRBJ2-2; TRBD2 matches at 9 bases. Trimming removed 0 bases from V and 5 bases from J; junction bases left unmatched: 7. CDR1 and CDR2 (germline): MGHRA, YSYEKL. The CDR3 loop spans 17 amino acids. As DNA, the CDR3 is TGCGCCAGCAGCCAAGATGGGTGGCTAGCGGGGACCGGGGAGCTGTTTTTT. This codes for CASSQDGWLAGTGELFF.

The rearrangement links TRBV28 to TRBJ2-1; 9 positions match TRBD1. This CDR3 contains 15 residues. CDR1 is MDHEN, CDR2 SYDVKM, per germline. The ends lost 7 bases at V and 5 bases at J; junction bases unmatched: 9. In nucleotides, the CDR3 is TGTGCCAGCATTTACCGGGACAGGGCCCACAATGAGCAGTTCTTC. Amino acid sequence: CASIYRDRAHNEQFF. Looking up the rest from reference TRBV28 and TRBJ2-1 gives the full variable domain: DVKVTQSSRYLVKRTGEKVFLECVQDMDHENMFWYRQDPGLGLRLIYFSYDVKMKEKGDIPEGYSVSREKKERFSLILESASTNQTSMYLCASIYRDRAHNEQFFGPGTRLTVL.

J is TRBJ2-1 and V is TRBV28; D may be TRBD2 (5 bases). This CDR3 is built from 13 residues. In germline, CDR1 is MDHEN, CDR2 SYDVKM. V was clipped by 3 bases and J by 8 bases, with 11 bases between them. In nucleotides, the CDR3 is TGTGCCAGCAGTTTCGGGGAGATCGATGAGCAGTTCTTC. Translated, it gives CASSFGEIDEQFF.

The chain employs TRBV7-9 and TRBJ2-7; a possible D gene is TRBD1 (6 bases). V shed 5 bases and J shed 7 bases, with 15 bases lying between them. Germline V gene sequence: CDR1 SEHNR, CDR2 FQNEAQ (reference sequence). The CDR3 contains 13 residues. CDR3 in amino acids: CASSDAGAWEQYF. The CDR3 DNA reads as TGTGCCAGCAGCGATGCAGGGGCTTGGGAGCAGTACTTC.

Turning to this clone: Other DNA sequences within the sample encode an identical CDR3. The V and J genes are TRBV5-6 and TRBJ2-2; D is ambiguous. The V gene's germline CDR1 is SGHDT and CDR2 YYEEEE. V was clipped by 1 base and J by 7 bases, with 2 bases between them. CDR3 length: 11 amino acids. Here the CDR3 reads CASSLLGELFF. The CDR3 nucleotides are TGTGCCAGCAGCTTGCTCGGGGAGCTGTTTTTT.

V gene TRBV5-4 combines with J gene TRBJ1-1; 7 bases fit TRBD1. The CDR3 covers 14 residues. Germline trimming cut 4 bases from V and 0 bases from J; bases unmatched to any gene: 3. Per germline, CDR1 SGHNT and CDR2 YYREEE (reference sequence). The CDR3 loop reads CASSRDSLNTEAFF. DNA of the CDR3: TGTGCCAGCAGCAGGGACAGCTTGAACACTGAAGCTTTCTTT. Full variable domain (outside the CDR3, taken from reference TRBV5-4 and TRBJ1-1): ETGVTQSPTHLIKTRGQQVTLRCSSQSGHNTVSWYQQALGQGPQFIFQYYREEENGRGNFPPRFSGLQFPNYSSELNVNALELDDSALYLCASSRDSLNTEAFFGQGTRLTVV.

The rearrangement links TRBV27 to TRBJ1-5; 7 bases match TRBD1. The CDR3 contains 14 residues. Germline-derived CDR1 and CDR2 are MNHEY and SMNVEV (reference sequence). Trimming took 5 bases from V and 4 from J; bases not matched to a gene: 5. The CDR3: CASSVQGWNQPQHF. Here the CDR3 DNA reads TGTGCCAGCAGTGTACAGGGGTGGAATCAGCCCCAGCATTTT.

This sequence joins TRBV27 and TRBJ1-5, with TRBD1 as a possible D gene (5 bases). Germline CDR1 and CDR2: MNHEY and SMNVEV (reference sequence). V lost 2 bases and J lost 5, with 16 bases in between. This CDR3 region has 16 residues. CDR3 coding DNA: TGTGCCAGCAGTTTACGGGGACGGGCGGGCCATCAGCCCCAGCATTTT. This translates into CASSLRGRAGHQPQHF.

In this sample, this clone turned up once. The V call is TRBV4-1, the J call TRBJ1-1, with D possibly being TRBD1 (6 bases). The CDR3 spans 15 residues. Germline CDR1 is MGHRA and CDR2 is YSYEKL. Trimming removed 0 bases at V and 1 base at J, with 9 bases between. CDR3 DNA: TGCGCCAGCAGCCAAGATCCAGGGGCGAACACTGAAGCTTTCTTT. It codes for CASSQDPGANTEAFF.

The chain couples TRBV10-3 to TRBJ2-5; D is ambiguous. This CDR3 comprises 12 residues. The V end was cut by 3 bases, the J end by 5 bases, with 7 bases between. Per the germline V gene, CDR1 is ENHRY and CDR2 is SYGVKD. CDR3 region: CAISDGMETQYF. Here the CDR3 DNA reads TGTGCCATCAGTGACGGAATGGAGACCCAGTACTTC.

This chain uses TRBV4-2 with TRBJ2-7, with 10 bases identical to TRBD2. Germline V gene lookup returns CDR1 LGHNA and CDR2 YNFKEQ. V lost 6 bases, J lost 4 bases, and 6 bases stayed unmatched. This CDR3 contains 14 residues. The CDR3: CASSSGLAPYEQYF. In nucleotides, the CDR3 is TGTGCCAGCAGTTCGGGACTAGCGCCGTACGAGCAGTACTTC.